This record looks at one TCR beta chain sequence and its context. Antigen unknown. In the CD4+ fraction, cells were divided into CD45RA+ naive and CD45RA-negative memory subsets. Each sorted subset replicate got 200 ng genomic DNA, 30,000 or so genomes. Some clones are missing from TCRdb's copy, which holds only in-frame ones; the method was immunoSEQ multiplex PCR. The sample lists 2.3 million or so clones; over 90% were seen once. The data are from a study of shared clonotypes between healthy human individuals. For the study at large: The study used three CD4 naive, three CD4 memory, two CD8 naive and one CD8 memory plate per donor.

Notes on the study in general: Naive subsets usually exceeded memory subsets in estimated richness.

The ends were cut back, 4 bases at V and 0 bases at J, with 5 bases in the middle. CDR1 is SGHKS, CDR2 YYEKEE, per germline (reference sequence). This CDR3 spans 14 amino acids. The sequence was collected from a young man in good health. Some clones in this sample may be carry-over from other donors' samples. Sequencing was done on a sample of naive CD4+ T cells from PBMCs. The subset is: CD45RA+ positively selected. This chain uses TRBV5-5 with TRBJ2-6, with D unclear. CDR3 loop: CASSPYSGANVLTF. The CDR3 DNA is TGTGCCAGCAGCCCTTACTCTGGGGCCAACGTCCTGACTTTC.